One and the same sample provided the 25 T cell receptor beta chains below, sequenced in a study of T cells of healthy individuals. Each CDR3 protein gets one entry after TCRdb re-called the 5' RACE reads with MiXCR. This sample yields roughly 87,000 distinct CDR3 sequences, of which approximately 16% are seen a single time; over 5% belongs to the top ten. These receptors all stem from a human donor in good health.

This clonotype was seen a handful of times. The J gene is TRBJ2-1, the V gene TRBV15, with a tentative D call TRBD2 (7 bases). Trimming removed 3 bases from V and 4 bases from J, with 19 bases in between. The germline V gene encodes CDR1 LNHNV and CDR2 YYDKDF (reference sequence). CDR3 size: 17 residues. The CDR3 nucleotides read TGTGCCACCAGCAGCTTTGGTGGGGGGGGGGCTTACAATGAGCAGTTCTTC. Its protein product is CATSSFGGGGAYNEQFF.

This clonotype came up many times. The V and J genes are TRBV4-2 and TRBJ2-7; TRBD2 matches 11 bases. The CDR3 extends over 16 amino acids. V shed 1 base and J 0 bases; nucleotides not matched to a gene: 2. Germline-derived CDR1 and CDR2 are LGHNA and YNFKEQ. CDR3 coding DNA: TGTGCCAGCAGCCAAGTTGGGACTAGCGGCTCCTACGAGCAGTACTTC. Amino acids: CASSQVGTSGSYEQYF.

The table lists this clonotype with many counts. The CDR3 region is CSATPGGLLYEQYF. CDR3 coding DNA: TGCAGTGCCACCCCAGGAGGGTTACTGTACGAGCAGTACTTC. V and J are TRBV20-1 and TRBJ2-7, with D perhaps matching TRBD2 (6 bases). V lost 6 bases and J lost 4, with 19 bases in between. CDR1 DFQATT and CDR2 SNEGSKA come from the germline V gene (reference sequence). The CDR3 has 14 amino acids.

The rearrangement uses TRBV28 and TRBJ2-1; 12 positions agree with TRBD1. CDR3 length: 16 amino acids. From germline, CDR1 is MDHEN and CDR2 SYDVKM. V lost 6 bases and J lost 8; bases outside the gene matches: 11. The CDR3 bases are TGTGCCAGCAGCTGGCTGGGACAGGGGGCGCGGGATGAGCAGTTCTTC. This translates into CASSWLGQGARDEQFF.

The CDR3 is CSAPSTSGQYNEQFF. In DNA, the CDR3 is TGCAGTGCCCCATCGACTAGCGGGCAATACAATGAGCAGTTCTTC. The chain combines TRBV20-1 with TRBJ2-1; 10 bases align to TRBD2. With 6 bases clipped from V and 4 bases from J, the junction kept 9 bases outside the gene matches. Germline assignment: CDR1 DFQATT and CDR2 SNEGSKA (reference sequence). The CDR3 runs to 15 residues.

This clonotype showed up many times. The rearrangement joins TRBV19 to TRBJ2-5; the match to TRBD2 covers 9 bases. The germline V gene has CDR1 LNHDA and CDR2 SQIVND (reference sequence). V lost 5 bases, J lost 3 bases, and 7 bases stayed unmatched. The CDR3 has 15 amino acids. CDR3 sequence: CASSFLSGREETQYF. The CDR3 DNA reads TGTGCCAGTAGTTTCCTTAGCGGGAGAGAAGAGACCCAGTACTTC.

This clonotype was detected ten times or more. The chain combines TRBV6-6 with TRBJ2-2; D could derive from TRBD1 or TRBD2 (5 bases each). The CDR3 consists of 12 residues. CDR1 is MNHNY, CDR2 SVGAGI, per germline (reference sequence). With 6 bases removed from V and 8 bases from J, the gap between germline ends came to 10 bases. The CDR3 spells CASSPGAGELFF. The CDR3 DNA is TGTGCCAGCAGCCCCGGGGCAGGGGAGCTGTTTTTT.

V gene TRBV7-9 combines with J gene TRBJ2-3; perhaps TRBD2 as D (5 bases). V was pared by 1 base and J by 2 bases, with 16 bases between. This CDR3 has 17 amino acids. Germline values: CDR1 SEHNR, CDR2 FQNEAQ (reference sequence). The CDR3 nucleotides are TGTGCCAGCAGCTTAGGAGGAGGATGGGTGGACACAGATACGCAGTATTTT. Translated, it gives CASSLGGGWVDTDTQYF. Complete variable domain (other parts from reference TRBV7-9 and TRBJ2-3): DTGVSQNPRHKITKRGQNVTFRCDPISEHNRLYWYRQTLGQGPEFLTYFQNEAQLEKSRLLSDRFSAERPKGSFSTLEIQRTEQGDSAMYLCASSLGGGWVDTDTQYFGPGTRLTVL.

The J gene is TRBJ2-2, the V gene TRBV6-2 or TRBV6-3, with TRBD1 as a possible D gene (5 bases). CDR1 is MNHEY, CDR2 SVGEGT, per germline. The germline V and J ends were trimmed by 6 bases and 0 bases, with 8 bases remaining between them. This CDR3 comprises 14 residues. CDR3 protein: CASRDTTNTGELFF. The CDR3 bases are TGTGCCAGCAGGGACACTACGAACACCGGGGAGCTGTTTTTT.

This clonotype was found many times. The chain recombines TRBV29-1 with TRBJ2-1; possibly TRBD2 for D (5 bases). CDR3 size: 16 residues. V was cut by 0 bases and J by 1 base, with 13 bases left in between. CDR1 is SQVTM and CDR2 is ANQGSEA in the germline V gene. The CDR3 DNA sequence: TGCAGCGTTGAAGATGAAGGACTCGTGTCCTACAATGAGCAGTTCTTC. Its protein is CSVEDEGLVSYNEQFF.

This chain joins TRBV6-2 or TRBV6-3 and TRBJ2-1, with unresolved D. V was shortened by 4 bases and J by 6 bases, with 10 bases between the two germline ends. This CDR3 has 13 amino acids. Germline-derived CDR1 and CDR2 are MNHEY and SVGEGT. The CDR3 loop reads CASSFVRRNEQFF. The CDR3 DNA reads TGTGCCAGCAGTTTCGTTCGTCGCAATGAGCAGTTCTTC.

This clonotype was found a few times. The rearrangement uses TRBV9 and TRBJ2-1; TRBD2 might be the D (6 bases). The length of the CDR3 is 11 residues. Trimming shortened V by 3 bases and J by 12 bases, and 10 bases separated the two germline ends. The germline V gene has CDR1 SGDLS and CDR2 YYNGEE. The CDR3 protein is CASSAGGLQFF. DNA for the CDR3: TGTGCCAGCAGCGCCGGGGGTTTGCAGTTCTTC.

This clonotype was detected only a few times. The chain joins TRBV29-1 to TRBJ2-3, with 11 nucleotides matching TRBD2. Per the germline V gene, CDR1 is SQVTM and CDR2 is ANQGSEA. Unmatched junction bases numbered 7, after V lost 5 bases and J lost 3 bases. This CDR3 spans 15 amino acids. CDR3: CSVSPTSGATDTQYF. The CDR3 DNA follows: TGCAGCGTTTCCCCGACTAGCGGGGCAACAGATACGCAGTATTTT.

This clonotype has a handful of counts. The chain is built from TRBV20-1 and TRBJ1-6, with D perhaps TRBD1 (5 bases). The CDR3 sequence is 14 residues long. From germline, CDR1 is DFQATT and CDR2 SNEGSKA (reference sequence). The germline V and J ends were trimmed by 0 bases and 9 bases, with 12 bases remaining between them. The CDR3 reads CSAREGPTTSPLHF. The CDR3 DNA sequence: TGCAGTGCTAGAGAGGGACCGACGACTTCACCCCTCCACTTT.

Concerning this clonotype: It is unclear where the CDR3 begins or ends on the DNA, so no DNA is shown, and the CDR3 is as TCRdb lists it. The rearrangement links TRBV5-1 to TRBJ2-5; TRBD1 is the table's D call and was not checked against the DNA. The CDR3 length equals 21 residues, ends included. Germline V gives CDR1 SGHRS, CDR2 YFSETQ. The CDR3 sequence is CASDSALYLCASSLAGETQYF.

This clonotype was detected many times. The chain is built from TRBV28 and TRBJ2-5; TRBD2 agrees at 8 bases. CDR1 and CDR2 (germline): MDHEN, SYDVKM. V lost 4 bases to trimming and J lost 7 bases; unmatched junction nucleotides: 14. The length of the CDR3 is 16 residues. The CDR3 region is CASSSQRGSFVRTQYF. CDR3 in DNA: TGTGCCAGCAGTTCGCAGCGGGGGTCCTTCGTTCGGACCCAGTACTTC.

This CDR3 reads CASNAEGQGFGYTF. The CDR3 DNA sequence: TGTGCCAGCAACGCCGAGGGACAGGGGTTTGGCTACACCTTC. The genes are TRBV28 and TRBJ1-2, with 10 bases lining up with TRBD1. This CDR3 has 14 amino acids. Germline values: CDR1 MDHEN, CDR2 SYDVKM. The trim removed 7 bases at V and 7 bases at J, leaving 9 bases unmatched.

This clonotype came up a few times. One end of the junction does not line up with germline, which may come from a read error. The CDR3 loop reads CASSLELGRNSPLHF. The CDR3 region has the DNA TGTGCCAGCAGCTTGGAGTTAGGCAGAAATTCACCCCTCCATTTT. This sequence joins TRBV5-5 and TRBJ1-6, with unresolved D. Germline V lookup: CDR1 SGHKS, CDR2 YYEKEE (reference sequence). This CDR3 is 15 amino acids long.

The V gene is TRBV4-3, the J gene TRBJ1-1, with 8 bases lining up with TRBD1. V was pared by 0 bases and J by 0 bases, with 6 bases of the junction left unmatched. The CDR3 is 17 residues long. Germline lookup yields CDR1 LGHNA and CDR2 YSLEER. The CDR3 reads CASSQENRGGLNTEAFF. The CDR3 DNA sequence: TGCGCCAGCAGCCAAGAAAACAGGGGGGGCCTGAACACTGAAGCTTTCTTT.

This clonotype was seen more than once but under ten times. In DNA, the CDR3 is TGCGCCAGCAGCCAAGTTATAGGAGCCTATAGCAATCAGCCCCAGCATTTT. Translating gives CASSQVIGAYSNQPQHF. This rearrangement joins TRBV4-3 to TRBJ1-5, with D unresolved. Germline V CDR1 and CDR2: LGHNA, YSLEER. Trimming took off 1 base at V and 0 bases at J, with 13 bases between the two ends. This CDR3 is 17 amino acids long.

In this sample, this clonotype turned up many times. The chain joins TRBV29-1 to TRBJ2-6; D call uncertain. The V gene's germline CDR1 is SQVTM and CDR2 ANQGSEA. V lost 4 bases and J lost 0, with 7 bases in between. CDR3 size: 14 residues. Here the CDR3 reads CSVARSSGANVLTF. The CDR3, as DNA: TGCAGCGTTGCCAGGTCCTCTGGGGCCAACGTCCTGACTTTC.

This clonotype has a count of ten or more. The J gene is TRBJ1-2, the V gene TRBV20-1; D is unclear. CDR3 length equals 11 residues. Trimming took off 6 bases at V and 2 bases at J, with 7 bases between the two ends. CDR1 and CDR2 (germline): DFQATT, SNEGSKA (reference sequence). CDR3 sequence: CSATDNYGYTF. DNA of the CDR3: TGCAGTGCCACGGACAACTATGGCTACACCTTC.

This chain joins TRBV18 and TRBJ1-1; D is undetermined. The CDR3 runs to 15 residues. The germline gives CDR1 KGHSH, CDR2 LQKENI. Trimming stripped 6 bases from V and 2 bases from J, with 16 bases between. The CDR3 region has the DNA TGTGCCAGCTCCCCCCAAGCGGGATCCAACACTGAAGCTTTCTTT. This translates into CASSPQAGSNTEAFF.

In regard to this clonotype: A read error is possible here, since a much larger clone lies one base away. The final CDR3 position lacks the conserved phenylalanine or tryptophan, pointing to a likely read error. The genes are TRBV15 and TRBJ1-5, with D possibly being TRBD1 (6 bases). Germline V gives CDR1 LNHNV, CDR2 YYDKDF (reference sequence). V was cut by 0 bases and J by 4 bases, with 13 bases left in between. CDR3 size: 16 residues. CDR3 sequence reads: CATSRDRNRENQPQHS. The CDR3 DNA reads TGTGCCACCAGCAGAGACCGTAACAGGGAAAATCAGCCCCAGCATTCT.

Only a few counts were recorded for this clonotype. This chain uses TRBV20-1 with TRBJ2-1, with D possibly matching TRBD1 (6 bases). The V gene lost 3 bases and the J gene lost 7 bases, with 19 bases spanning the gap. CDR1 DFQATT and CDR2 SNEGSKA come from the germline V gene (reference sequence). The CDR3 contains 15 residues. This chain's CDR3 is CSASRPSGVRNEQFF. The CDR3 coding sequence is TGCAGTGCTAGCAGGCCGTCAGGGGTTCGAAATGAGCAGTTCTTC.